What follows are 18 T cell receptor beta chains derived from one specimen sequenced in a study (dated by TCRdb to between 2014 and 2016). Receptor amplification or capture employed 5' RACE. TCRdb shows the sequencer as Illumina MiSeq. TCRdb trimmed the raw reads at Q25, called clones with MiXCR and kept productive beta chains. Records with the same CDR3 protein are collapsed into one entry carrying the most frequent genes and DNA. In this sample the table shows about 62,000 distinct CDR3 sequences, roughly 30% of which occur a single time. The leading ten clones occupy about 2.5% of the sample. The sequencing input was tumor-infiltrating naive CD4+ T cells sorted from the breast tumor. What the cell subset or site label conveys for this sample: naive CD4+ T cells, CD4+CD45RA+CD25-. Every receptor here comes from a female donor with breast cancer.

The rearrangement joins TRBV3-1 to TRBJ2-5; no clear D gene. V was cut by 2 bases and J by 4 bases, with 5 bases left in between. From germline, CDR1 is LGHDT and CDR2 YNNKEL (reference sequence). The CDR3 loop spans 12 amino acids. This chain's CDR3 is CASSQTLETQYF. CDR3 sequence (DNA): TGTGCCAGCAGCCAAACCTTAGAGACCCAGTACTTC.

CDR3 nucleotides: TGCAGCGTTGAAGATCGAGAAGCCCCAAACACCATATATTTT. Amino acid sequence: CSVEDREAPNTIYF. The chain recombines TRBV29-1 with TRBJ1-3; D not resolved. The ends were cut back, 0 bases at V and 6 bases at J, with 12 bases in the middle. CDR1 is SQVTM, CDR2 ANQGSEA, per germline. CDR3 size: 14 residues. Together with reference TRBV29-1 and TRBJ1-3, the CDR3 gives the full variable domain: SAVISQKPSRDICQRGTSLTIQCQVDSQVTMMFWYRQQPGQSLTLIATANQGSEATYESGFVIDKFPISRPNLTFSTLTVSNMSPEDSSIYLCSVEDREAPNTIYFGEGSWLTVV.

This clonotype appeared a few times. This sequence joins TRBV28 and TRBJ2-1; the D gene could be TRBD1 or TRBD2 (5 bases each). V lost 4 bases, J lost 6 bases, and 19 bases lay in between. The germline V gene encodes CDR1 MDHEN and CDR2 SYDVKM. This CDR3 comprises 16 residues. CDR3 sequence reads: CASSSRLRGLLNEQFF. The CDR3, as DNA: TGTGCCAGCAGTTCAAGACTCCGGGGCCTTCTCAATGAGCAGTTCTTC.

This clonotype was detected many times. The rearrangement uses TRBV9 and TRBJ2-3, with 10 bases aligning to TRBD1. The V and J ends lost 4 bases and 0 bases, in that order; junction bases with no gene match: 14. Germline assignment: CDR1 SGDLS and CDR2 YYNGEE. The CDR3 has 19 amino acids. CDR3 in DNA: TGTGCCAGCAGCCCCGAAGTGGGGATGACAGGGGGCAGCACAGATACGCAGTATTTT. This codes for CASSPEVGMTGGSTDTQYF.

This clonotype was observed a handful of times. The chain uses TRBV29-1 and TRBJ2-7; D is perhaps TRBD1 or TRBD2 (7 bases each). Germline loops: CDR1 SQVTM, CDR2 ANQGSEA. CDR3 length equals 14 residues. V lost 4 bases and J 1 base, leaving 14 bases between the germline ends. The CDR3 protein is CSVGGTAGSYEQYF. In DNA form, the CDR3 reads TGCAGCGTTGGCGGGACAGCGGGATCCTACGAGCAGTACTTC.

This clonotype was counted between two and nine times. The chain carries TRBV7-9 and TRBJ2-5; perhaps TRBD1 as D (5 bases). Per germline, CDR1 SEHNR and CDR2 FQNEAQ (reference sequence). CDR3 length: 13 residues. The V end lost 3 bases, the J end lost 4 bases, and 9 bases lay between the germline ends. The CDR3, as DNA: TGTGCCAGCAGCTTCAGGGTACCAGAGACCCAGTACTTC. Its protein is CASSFRVPETQYF. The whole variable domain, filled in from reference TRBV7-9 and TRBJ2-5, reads DTGVSQNPRHKITKRGQNVTFRCDPISEHNRLYWYRQTLGQGPEFLTYFQNEAQLEKSRLLSDRFSAERPKGSFSTLEIQRTEQGDSAMYLCASSFRVPETQYFGPGTRLLVL.

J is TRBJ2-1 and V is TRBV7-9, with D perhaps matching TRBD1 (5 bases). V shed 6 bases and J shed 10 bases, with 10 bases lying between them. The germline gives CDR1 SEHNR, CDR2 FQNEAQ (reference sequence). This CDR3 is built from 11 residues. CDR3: CASSKSGEQFF. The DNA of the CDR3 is TGTGCCAGCAGTAAATCAGGGGAGCAGTTCTTC.

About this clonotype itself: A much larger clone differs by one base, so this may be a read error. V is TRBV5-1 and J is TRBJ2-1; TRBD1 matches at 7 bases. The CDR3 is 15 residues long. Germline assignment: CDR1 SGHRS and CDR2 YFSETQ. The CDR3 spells CAGSLDRVGYNEQFF. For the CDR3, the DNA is TGCGCCGGCAGCCTCGACAGGGTTGGCTACAATGAGCAGTTCTTC.

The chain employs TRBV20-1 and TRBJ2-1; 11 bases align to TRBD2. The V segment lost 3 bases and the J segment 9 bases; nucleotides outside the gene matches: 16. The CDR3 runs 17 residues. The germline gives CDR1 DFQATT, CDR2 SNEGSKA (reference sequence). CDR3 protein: CSASGGTSGYSRIEQFF. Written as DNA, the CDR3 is TGCAGTGCTAGTGGGGGGACTAGCGGTTACAGTAGGATTGAGCAGTTCTTC.

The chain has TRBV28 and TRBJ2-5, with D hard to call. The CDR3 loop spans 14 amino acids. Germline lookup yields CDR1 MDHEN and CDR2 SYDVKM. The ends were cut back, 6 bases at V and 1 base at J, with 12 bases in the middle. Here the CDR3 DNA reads TGTGCCAGCAGCTCCCGGTTAGGCCAAGAGACCCAGTACTTC. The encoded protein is CASSSRLGQETQYF.

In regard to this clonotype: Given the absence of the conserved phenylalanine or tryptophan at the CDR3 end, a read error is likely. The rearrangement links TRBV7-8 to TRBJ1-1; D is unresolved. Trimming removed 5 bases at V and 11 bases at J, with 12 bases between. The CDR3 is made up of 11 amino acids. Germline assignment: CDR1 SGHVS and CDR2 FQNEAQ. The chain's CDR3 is CASSREAEAFL. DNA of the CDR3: TGTGCCAGCAGCCGCGAGGCAGAGGCTTTCCTT.

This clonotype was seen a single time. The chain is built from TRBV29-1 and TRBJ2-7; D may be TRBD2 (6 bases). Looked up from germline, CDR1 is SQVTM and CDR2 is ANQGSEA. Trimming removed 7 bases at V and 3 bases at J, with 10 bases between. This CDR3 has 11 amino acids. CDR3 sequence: CSGGDHYEQYF. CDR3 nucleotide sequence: TGCAGCGGGGGGGATCACTACGAGCAGTACTTC.

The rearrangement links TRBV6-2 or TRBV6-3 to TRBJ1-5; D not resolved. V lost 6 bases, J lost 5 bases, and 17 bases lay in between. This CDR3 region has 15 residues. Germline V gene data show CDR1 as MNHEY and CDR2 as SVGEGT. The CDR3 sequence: CASSREIAQYQPQHF. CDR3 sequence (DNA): TGTGCCAGCAGCCGGGAAATAGCCCAATATCAGCCCCAGCATTTT.

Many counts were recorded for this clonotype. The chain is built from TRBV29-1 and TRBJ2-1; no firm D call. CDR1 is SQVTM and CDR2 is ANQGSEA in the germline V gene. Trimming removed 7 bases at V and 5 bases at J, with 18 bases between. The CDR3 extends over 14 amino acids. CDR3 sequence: CSALGPTINNEQFF. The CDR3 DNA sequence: TGCAGCGCCCTGGGCCCCACCATTAACAATGAGCAGTTCTTC.

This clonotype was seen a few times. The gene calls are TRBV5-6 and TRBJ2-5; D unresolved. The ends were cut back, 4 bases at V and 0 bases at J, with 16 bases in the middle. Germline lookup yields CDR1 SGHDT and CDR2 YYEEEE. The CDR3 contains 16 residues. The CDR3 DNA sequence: TGTGCCAGCAGCCCCGACGGGCCCCAGTACCAAGAGACCCAGTACTTC. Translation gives CASSPDGPQYQETQYF.

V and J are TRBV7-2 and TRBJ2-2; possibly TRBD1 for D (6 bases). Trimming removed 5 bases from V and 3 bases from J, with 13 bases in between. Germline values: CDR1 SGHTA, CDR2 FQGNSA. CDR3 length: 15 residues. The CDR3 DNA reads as TGTGCCAGCAGCCCACCGGGACATTACACCGGGGAGCTGTTTTTT. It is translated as CASSPPGHYTGELFF.

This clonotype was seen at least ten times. The CDR3 DNA sequence: TGTGCCAGCAGCCCTCGGACAGGGGGCGCGGGCTACACCTTC. Its protein is CASSPRTGGAGYTF. The chain has TRBV7-2 and TRBJ1-2, with 11 bases matching TRBD1. The CDR3 has 14 amino acids. The V gene's germline CDR1 is SGHTA and CDR2 FQGNSA. The junction had 7 bases not matched to a gene; V was cut back by 5 bases and J by 8 bases.

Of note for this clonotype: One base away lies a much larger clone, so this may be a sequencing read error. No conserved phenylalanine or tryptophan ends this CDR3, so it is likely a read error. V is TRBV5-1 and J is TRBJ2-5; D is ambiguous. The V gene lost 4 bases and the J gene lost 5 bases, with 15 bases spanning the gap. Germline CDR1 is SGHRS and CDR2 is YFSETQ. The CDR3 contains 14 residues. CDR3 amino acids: CASSPNGPPETQYL. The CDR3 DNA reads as TGCGCCAGCAGCCCCAATGGGCCCCCGGAGACCCAGTACCTC.